The T cell receptor (beta chain) under discussion was sequenced for a study of CD8 T cells in ankylosing spondylitis. General study findings and limits: A TCR beta motif of 7 to 9 highly homologous variants seemed to mark ankylosing spondylitis blood.

The germline CDR1 and CDR2 sequences are MNHEY and SVGAGI. There are 16 residues in the CDR3. One entry per CDR3 protein, called by TCRdb with MiXCR from the 5' RACE reads. The sample has approximately 220,000 distinct CDR3 sequences; around 17% are singletons. Concerning this clonotype: Its antigen is as yet unknown. At one end, the junction sequence differs from germline, possibly due to a read error.

Sequenced sample: blood, either unsorted or a sorted T cell fraction (not recorded which). This chain links TRBV6-5 with TRBJ2-7; 7 nucleotides match TRBD2. The receptor was isolated from a male donor with ankylosing spondylitis. The CDR3 DNA follows: TGTGCCAGCAGTCACTCGACTAGCCCGTTACTATACGAGCAGTACTTC. It encodes CASSHSTSPLLYEQYF.